This T cell receptor beta chain was observed in a study of blood T cell repertoires in COVID-19. Overall study context: Whether acute or convalescent, the COVID-19 samples came from the United States, Italy and Spain.

Original handling: Reference gene primer amplification yielded estimated nucleated cell counts. The method was immunoSEQ multiplex PCR; TCRdb's version includes in-frame clones alone and lacks a portion of them. D and trimming come from the DNA, and the V and J calls and clone size come from that table. Among some 180,000 clones listed, roughly 82% were seen once. The length of the CDR3 is 16 residues. Germline CDR1 and CDR2: SEHNR and FQNEAQ (reference sequence). V was clipped by 1 base and J by 0 bases, with 10 bases between them. The chain carries TRBV7-9 and TRBJ2-1; D might be TRBD2 (6 bases). This sequence originates from a human donor in a cohort sampled during active COVID-19. Sequenced sample: peripheral blood. The CDR3 DNA follows: TGTGCCAGCAGCTTAGGGACTAAGAGCTCCTACAATGAGCAGTTCTTC. It is translated as CASSLGTKSSYNEQFF.